A single sample gave rise to the 2 T cell receptor beta chains below, sequenced in a study of cytomegalovirus exposure and HLA in healthy donors. This PCR relied on a set of 60 Vbeta primers and 13 Jbeta primers. The table came from immunoSEQ multiplex PCR; TCRdb's copy has only in-frame clones and leaves some out. The data show hundreds of thousands of clones, roughly 82% seen once. The specimen was PBMCs. The receptors shown here come from a man aged 40-55 years in good health and CMV-seropositive.

The CDR3: CASRTRDRGDTEAFF. CDR3 nucleotides: TGCGCCAGCAGGACCCGGGACAGGGGGGACACTGAAGCTTTCTTT. The rearrangement joins TRBV10-2 to TRBJ1-1, with TRBD1 matching 11 bases. From germline, CDR1 is WSHSY and CDR2 SAAADI. V lost 6 bases to trimming and J lost 3 bases; unmatched junction nucleotides: 6. This CDR3 is 15 amino acids long.

The chain carries TRBV7-3 and TRBJ2-2, with 9 bases lining up with TRBD1. The CDR3 has 15 amino acids. CDR1 is SGHTA and CDR2 is FQGTGA in the germline V gene. V lost 5 bases and J lost 5; bases outside the gene matches: 6. The CDR3 nucleotides are TGTGCCAGCAGCAAACAGGGGGCCGGGACCGGGGAGCTGTTTTTT. It specifies CASSKQGAGTGELFF.